The sequence of this T cell receptor (beta chain) was determined in a study of vaccination effects on CD4 cells after COVID-19. About the study: Samples came 142 and 148 days after COVID-19 diagnosis, before vaccination.

Only one count was recorded for this clone. As yet, its antigen is unknown. Antigen-specific CD4+ T cell clonotypes were called by their expansion after viral peptide-pool culture in ViraFEST. Culture lasted around eleven days before CD4+ T cell isolation. This person caught SARS-CoV-2 sometime from March to December 2020, and PCR testing confirmed the infection. Only in-frame clones appear in the TCRdb table, and some are missing; sequencing was by immunoSEQ multiplex PCR. Among over 20,000 clones listed, roughly 70% were seen once. The input for sequencing was CD4+ T cells from PBMCs cultured with a peptide pool, taken before COVID-19 vaccination. This clonotype originated in a human donor who had a prior SARS-CoV-2 infection.

The CDR3 is CASRLQAQGIYYGYTF. In nucleotides, the CDR3 is TGCGCCAGCAGATTACAGGCCCAAGGAATCTACTATGGCTACACCTTC. This sequence joins TRBV5-1 and TRBJ1-2; D is perhaps TRBD1 (5 bases). Germline V CDR1 and CDR2: SGHRS, YFSETQ. The V end lost 5 bases, the J end lost 3 bases, and 20 bases lay between the germline ends. This CDR3 comprises 16 residues.